A selection of T cell receptor beta chains follows, all from one sample in a study of blood T cell repertoires in COVID-19. Clones were read by immunoSEQ multiplex PCR, and TCRdb kept only the in-frame ones, dropping some. The sample contains roughly 300,000 clones, about four fifths of which appear only once. Sequencing was performed on peripheral blood. The receptors shown here come from a human donor with COVID-19, enrolled during active disease. The donor label of this sample is uncertain. Each CDR3 is given with its conserved first and last residue. Each record gives: clone size, V gene, J gene, D gene, CDR3 protein, CDR3 DNA. The D gene is left open where the match is weak. Not every row has a clone size; where given, it reads once, few, many or a size class.

size: few; V: TRBV3-1/TRBV3-2; J: TRBJ2-1; D: TRBD2; CDR3: CASSQVTSPYNEQFF; DNA: TGTGCCAGCAGCCAAGTGACTAGCCCCTACAATGAGCAGTTCTTC
size: NA; V: TRBV5-3; J: TRBJ2-7; D: TRBD1; CDR3: CARSLRGGQGLSEQYF; DNA: TGTGCCAGAAGCTTGCGCGGAGGACAGGGACTTTCCGAGCAGTACTTC
size: NA; V: TRBV28; J: TRBJ2-3; D: TRBD1; CDR3: CASTQGTGNTDTQYF; DNA: TGTGCCAGCACACAAGGGACAGGAAACACAGATACGCAGTATTTT
size: NA; V: TRBV7-2; J: TRBJ2-3; D: TRBD1; CDR3: CASSFDRGADTQYF; DNA: TGTGCCAGCAGCTTCGACAGGGGTGCAGATACGCAGTATTTT
size: NA; V: TRBV10-3; J: TRBJ2-1; D: TRBD2; CDR3: CAISERVVSGSRIVYEQFF; DNA: TGTGCCATCAGTGAGCGTGTCGTTAGCGGGTCCCGAATAGTATATGAGCAGTTCTTC
size: NA; V: TRBV10-3; J: TRBJ2-1; D: NA; CDR3: CAISSRDNNEQFF; DNA: TGTGCCATCAGTTCCCGGGACAACAATGAGCAGTTCTTC
size: few; V: TRBV15; J: TRBJ2-1; D: NA; CDR3: CATSSRQVYNEQFF; DNA: TGTGCCACCAGCAGCCGACAGGTCTACAATGAGCAGTTCTTC
size: NA; V: TRBV5-5; J: TRBJ2-7; D: NA; CDR3: CASSLEVGAFGEQYF; DNA: TGTGCCAGCAGCTTGGAGGTGGGGGCCTTCGGGGAGCAGTACTTC
size: NA; V: TRBV19; J: TRBJ2-1; D: TRBD1; CDR3: CASSTDRGSNNEQFF; DNA: TGTGCCAGTAGTACCGACAGGGGCTCTAACAATGAGCAGTTCTTC
size: few; V: TRBV21-1; J: TRBJ1-1; D: NA; CDR3: CASSKAGGGGTEAFF; DNA: TGTGCCAGCAGCAAAGCAGGGGGAGGGGGCACTGAAGCTTTCTTT
size: NA; V: TRBV28; J: TRBJ1-4; D: NA; CDR3: CASSFTTPGLIGKLFF; DNA: TGTGCCAGCAGTTTTACGACCCCAGGACTAATTGGAAAACTGTTTTTT
size: NA; V: TRBV5-1; J: TRBJ2-7; D: TRBD2; CDR3: CASSSGTSETYEQYF; DNA: TGCGCCAGCAGCTCCGGGACTAGTGAGACCTACGAGCAGTACTTC
size: NA; V: TRBV25-1; J: TRBJ1-1; D: TRBD1; CDR3: CASSRDRDTEAFF; DNA: TGTGCCAGCAGTAGGGACAGGGACACTGAAGCTTTCTTT
size: NA; V: TRBV28; J: TRBJ2-1; D: NA; CDR3: CASSSIRGSGNEQFF; DNA: TGTGCCAGCAGTTCTATTCGGGGGAGTGGGAATGAGCAGTTCTTC
size: NA; V: TRBV10-3; J: TRBJ1-6; D: NA; CDR3: CAISENSGENNSPLHF; DNA: TGTGCCATCAGTGAGAATTCAGGGGAAAATAATTCACCCCTCCACTTT
size: NA; V: TRBV7-9; J: TRBJ1-2; D: NA; CDR3: CASSAFPGQPVNYGYTF; DNA: TGTGCCAGCAGCGCATTCCCCGGACAGCCGGTTAACTATGGCTACACCTTC
size: NA; V: TRBV6-5; J: TRBJ1-3; D: NA; CDR3: CATGSSGNTIYF; DNA: TGTGCCACAGGTTCTTCTGGAAACACCATATATTTT
size: NA; V: TRBV11-3; J: TRBJ2-1; D: NA; CDR3: CASSSSSHNEQFF; DNA: TGTGCCAGCAGCTCCTCCAGTCACAATGAGCAGTTCTTC
size: once; V: TRBV7-2; J: TRBJ2-1; D: TRBD1; CDR3: CASSLGQGVENEQFF; DNA: TGTGCCAGCAGCCTGGGACAGGGGGTGGAAAATGAGCAGTTCTTC
size: NA; V: TRBV7-2; J: TRBJ1-4; D: NA; CDR3: CASSPQTGPDEKLFF; DNA: TGTGCCAGCAGCCCCCAGACAGGTCCTGATGAAAAACTGTTTTTT
size: NA; V: TRBV11-2; J: TRBJ2-1; D: NA; CDR3: CASSRFSNEQFF; DNA: TGTGCCAGCAGCCGGTTCTCCAATGAGCAGTTCTTC
size: NA; V: TRBV7-9; J: TRBJ2-1; D: NA; CDR3: CASSPARLGGDEQFF; DNA: TGTGCCAGCAGCCCAGCCCGACTAGGAGGTGATGAGCAGTTCTTC
size: NA; V: TRBV27; J: TRBJ2-7; D: NA; CDR3: CASRPGQLQRVEQYF; DNA: TGTGCCAGCAGACCTGGACAGCTTCAAAGAGTAGAGCAGTACTTC
size: NA; V: TRBV3-1/TRBV3-2; J: TRBJ2-7; D: NA; CDR3: CASSRAPRGEGEQYF; DNA: TGTGCCAGCAGCCGCGCCCCCAGGGGAGAGGGCGAGCAGTACTTC
size: once; V: TRBV28; J: TRBJ2-1; D: NA; CDR3: CASSLAGQTLYNEQFF; DNA: TGTGCCAGCAGCCTTGCGGGACAGACACTCTACAATGAGCAGTTCTTC
size: NA; V: TRBV19; J: TRBJ1-5; D: TRBD1; CDR3: CASSLTGGNQPQHF; DNA: TGTGCCAGTAGCCTGACAGGGGGCAATCAGCCCCAGCATTTT
size: NA; V: TRBV7-3; J: TRBJ2-1; D: NA; CDR3: CASSLTGAGNEQFF; DNA: TGTGCCAGCAGCTTAACGGGAGCTGGGAATGAGCAGTTCTTC
size: NA; V: TRBV30; J: TRBJ2-7; D: TRBD2; CDR3: CAWDSGNSYEQYF; DNA: TGTGCCTGGGATAGCGGGAACTCCTACGAGCAGTACTTC